This T cell receptor (beta chain) derives from a study of T-cell memory formation after mild COVID-19. Study context: Most TCR clusters belonged to a single donor.

5'RACE primed from the constant segment yielded TCR alpha and TCR beta cDNA libraries bearing sample barcodes and UMIs. TCRdb itself ran the 5' RACE reads through MiXCR, one entry per CDR3 protein. In the table there are about 90,000 distinct CDR3 sequences, more than 12% of which are singletons. Losses at the gene ends were 5 bases for V and 6 bases for J; bases not matched to a gene: 6. CDR3 length: 15 amino acids. Germline CDR1 is MRHNA and CDR2 is SNTAGT. This receptor was obtained from a man aged 18 to 29 who had mild COVID-19 (a few samples of this study predate the infection). Cell type and time point are not known. Sequencing was done on a sample of PBMCs or a T cell subset sorted from them (not recorded which). The chain links TRBV6-4 to TRBJ1-6, with 8 nucleotides matching TRBD1. CDR3 loop: CASSLDRGLNSPLHF. The CDR3 DNA follows: TGTGCCAGCAGTCTAGACAGGGGTCTTAATTCACCCCTCCACTTT.